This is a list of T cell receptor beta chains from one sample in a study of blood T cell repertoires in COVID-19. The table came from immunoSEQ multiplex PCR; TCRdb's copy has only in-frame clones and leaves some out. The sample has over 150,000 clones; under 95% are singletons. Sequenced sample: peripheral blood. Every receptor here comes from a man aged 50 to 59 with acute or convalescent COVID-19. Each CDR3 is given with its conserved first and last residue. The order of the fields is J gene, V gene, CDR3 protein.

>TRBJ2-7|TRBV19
CASSATGTTYEQYF
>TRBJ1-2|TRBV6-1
CASSETTGYYGYTF
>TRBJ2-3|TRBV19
CASSISRLTDTQYF
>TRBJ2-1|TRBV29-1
CSVDSFSYNEQFF
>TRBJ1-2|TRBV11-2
CASSLGLRYGYTF
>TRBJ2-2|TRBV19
CASRLRTGQAGELFF
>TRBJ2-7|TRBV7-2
CASSAWTSGISYEQYF
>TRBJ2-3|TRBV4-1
CASSQPTSGVDTQYF
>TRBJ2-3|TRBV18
CASSSLAGSTDTQYF
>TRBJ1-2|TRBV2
CASRRTGTYNYGYTF
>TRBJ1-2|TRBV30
CAWSVPVTENYGYTF
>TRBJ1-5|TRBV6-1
CASSVGDRVVLSYQPQHF
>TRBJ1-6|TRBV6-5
CASSYLGEDSPLHF
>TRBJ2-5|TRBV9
CASSEGTGNHWETQYF
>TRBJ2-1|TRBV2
CASSENLASGSSYNEQFF
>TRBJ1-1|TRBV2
CASSGPTRDTEAFF
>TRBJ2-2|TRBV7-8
CASSSGTANTGELFF
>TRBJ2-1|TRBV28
CASSEFGTSGGGSYNEQFF
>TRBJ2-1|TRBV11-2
CASSLLAILATSYNEQFF
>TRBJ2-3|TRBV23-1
CASSSIGGTGEDLSTDTQYF
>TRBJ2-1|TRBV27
CASSFPGLDNEQFF